The 14 T cell receptor beta chains presented below share a single source sample, sequenced in a study of T cell responses to AZD1222 COVID-19 vaccine. The protocol was immunoSEQ multiplex PCR, while the TCRdb copy is restricted to in-frame clones and leaves out a portion. The sample holds around 99,000 clones, about nine tenths seen once. The input for sequencing was peripheral blood, taken on day 0 of AZD1222 vaccination. These receptors all stem from an adult in good health.

The genes are TRBV28 and TRBJ2-5; TRBD1 agrees at 7 bases. V gave up 8 bases and J gave up 7 bases; unmatched junction bases: 13. In germline, CDR1 is MDHEN, CDR2 SYDVKM. The CDR3 totals 14 residues. The chain's CDR3 is CASWDSRSIATQYF. CDR3 nucleotides: TGTGCCAGCTGGGACAGTCGGAGTATTGCGACCCAGTACTTC.

The V call is TRBV4-1, the J call TRBJ1-3; D remains unclear. This CDR3 is built from 15 residues. The V gene's germline CDR1 is MGHRA and CDR2 YSYEKL. Trimming left V 0 bases short and J 1 base short, with 7 bases between. CDR3 in DNA: TGCGCCAGCAGCCAAGATGACCGTTCTGGAAACACCATATATTTT. Its translation: CASSQDDRSGNTIYF.

The J gene is TRBJ2-1, the V gene TRBV29-1; D may be TRBD2 (6 bases). Germline V lookup: CDR1 SQVTM, CDR2 ANQGSEA. The CDR3 has 13 residues. V lost 8 bases to trimming and J lost 4 bases, with 15 bases between them. In DNA form, the CDR3 reads TGCAGCATTGGGGAGGTCGGGTACAATGAGCAGTTCTTC. It codes for CSIGEVGYNEQFF.

This chain connects TRBV12-3 or TRBV12-4 to TRBJ1-3; D gene ambiguous. The CDR3 length is 13 residues. V was clipped by 8 bases and J by 1 base, with 9 bases between them. CDR3 region: CASVLWSGNTIYF. The CDR3 DNA reads TGTGCCAGCGTTTTATGGTCTGGAAACACCATATATTTT.

The chain employs TRBV7-3 and TRBJ2-1; 8 bases are a match to TRBD2. V lost 1 base, J lost 0 bases, and 5 bases stayed unmatched. In germline, CDR1 is SGHTA, CDR2 FQGTGA. The CDR3 sequence is 17 residues long. The CDR3 region has the DNA TGTGCCAGCAGCTTAAAATTGAGCGGGAGCTCCTACAATGAGCAGTTCTTC. Translation gives CASSLKLSGSSYNEQFF.

The CDR3 region is CATSSGTSGWDEQFF. The CDR3 DNA reads as TGTGCCACCAGTTCCGGGACTAGCGGGTGGGATGAGCAGTTCTTC. The chain recombines TRBV24-1 with TRBJ2-1; 12 nucleotides align to TRBD2. J lost 8 bases, V lost 6 bases, and 7 bases had no gene match. The CDR3 runs 15 residues. The germline V gene encodes CDR1 KGHDR and CDR2 SFDVKD.

This chain links TRBV27 with TRBJ2-5; 7 bases fit TRBD1. CDR3 length: 15 amino acids. In germline, CDR1 is MNHEY, CDR2 SMNVEV (reference sequence). The V segment lost 3 bases and the J segment 5 bases; nucleotides outside the gene matches: 9. DNA of the CDR3: TGTGCCAGCAGTTTGTTACAGGGGACCGGGGAGACCCAGTACTTC. Translated: CASSLLQGTGETQYF.

This chain uses TRBV9 with TRBJ2-7, with a possible D match to TRBD2 (5 bases). Deletions cut 0 bases from V and 7 bases from J, with 11 bases between. The CDR3 is 13 amino acids. Looked up from germline, CDR1 is SGDLS and CDR2 is YYNGEE. This CDR3 is CASSVGGIGEQYF. Written as DNA, the CDR3 is TGTGCCAGCAGCGTAGGAGGGATTGGGGAGCAGTACTTC. The full variable domain, completed using reference TRBV9 and TRBJ2-7, is DSGVTQTPKHLITATGQRVTLRCSPRSGDLSVYWYQQSLDQGLQFLIQYYNGEERAKGNILERFSAQQFPDLHSELNLSSLELGDSALYFCASSVGGIGEQYFGPGTRLTVT.

The gene calls are TRBV6-5 and TRBJ1-3; D gene unclear. V was shortened by 2 bases and J by 2 bases, with 10 bases between the two germline ends. CDR1 MNHEY and CDR2 SVGAGI come from the germline V gene. The CDR3 is 15 amino acids. CDR3 sequence: CASSYIKAAGNTIYF. The CDR3 bases are TGTGCCAGCAGTTACATCAAGGCGGCTGGAAACACCATATATTTT.

The gene calls are TRBV5-1 and TRBJ2-3; 9 bases are shared with TRBD2. CDR3 size: 16 residues. The V gene end was trimmed by 2 bases and the J gene end by 0 bases; junction bases not matched to a gene: 4. Germline V gene data show CDR1 as SGHRS and CDR2 as YFSETQ. CDR3 in DNA: TGCGCCAGCAGCTTCCCAGCGGGGGGAAGCACAGATACGCAGTATTTT. Protein: CASSFPAGGSTDTQYF.

The chain has TRBV7-9 and TRBJ1-1, with 11 positions matching TRBD1. V lost 3 bases to trimming and J lost 7 bases; unmatched junction nucleotides: 1. Germline loops: CDR1 SEHNR, CDR2 FQNEAQ (reference sequence). The CDR3 extends over 13 amino acids. The CDR3: CASSFGTGGEAFF. Written as DNA, the CDR3 is TGTGCCAGCAGCTTCGGGACAGGGGGTGAAGCTTTCTTT.

V and J are TRBV7-2 and TRBJ2-5; no clear D gene. This CDR3 has 13 residues. Germline CDR1 SGHTA, CDR2 FQGNSA. V shed 5 bases and J shed 1 base, with 8 bases lying between them. The CDR3 DNA reads TGTGCCAGCAGCCCCCCGAGCCAAGAGACCCAGTACTTC. Its translation: CASSPPSQETQYF.

The genes are TRBV30 and TRBJ2-2; no clear D. CDR3 length: 12 amino acids. Germline values: CDR1 GTSNPN, CDR2 SVGIG (reference sequence). Trimming removed 5 bases at V and 8 bases at J, with 12 bases between. The CDR3 protein is CAWGDLVGELFF. CDR3 nucleotide sequence: TGTGCCTGGGGCGACCTGGTAGGGGAGCTGTTTTTT.

The chain is built from TRBV29-1 and TRBJ2-2; perhaps TRBD2 as D (6 bases). V lost 6 bases and J lost 4, with 12 bases in between. Germline V CDR1 and CDR2: SQVTM, ANQGSEA. This CDR3 is built from 13 residues. The CDR3 DNA reads TGCAGCGTCCGGGAGTCGGGCACCGGGGAGCTGTTTTTT. Its protein product is CSVRESGTGELFF.